The T cell receptor (beta chain) under discussion was sequenced for a study of shared T cell receptors in the human thymus. V dropped 0 bases and J dropped 0 bases, with 8 bases sitting between them. Germline V gene data show CDR1 as ENHRY and CDR2 as SYGVKD. The CDR3 loop spans 15 amino acids. Produced via immunoSEQ multiplex PCR; TCRdb's table is partial and in-frame only. The sample records 550,000 to 800,000 clones, approximately 83% being singletons. This clone is a singleton in its sample. These records were also assigned to another study, of human thymus T cells. That report notes: Donors were healthy Finnish infants having corrective surgery for congenital heart defects.

Sequenced sample: thymocytes. This receptor was identified in a girl under three years old with a congenital heart defect. The gene calls are TRBV10-3 and TRBJ1-1, with D possibly being TRBD1 (5 bases). In DNA, the CDR3 is TGTGCCATCAGTGAGTCGGGGGGAATGAACACTGAAGCTTTCTTT. Protein: CAISESGGMNTEAFF.